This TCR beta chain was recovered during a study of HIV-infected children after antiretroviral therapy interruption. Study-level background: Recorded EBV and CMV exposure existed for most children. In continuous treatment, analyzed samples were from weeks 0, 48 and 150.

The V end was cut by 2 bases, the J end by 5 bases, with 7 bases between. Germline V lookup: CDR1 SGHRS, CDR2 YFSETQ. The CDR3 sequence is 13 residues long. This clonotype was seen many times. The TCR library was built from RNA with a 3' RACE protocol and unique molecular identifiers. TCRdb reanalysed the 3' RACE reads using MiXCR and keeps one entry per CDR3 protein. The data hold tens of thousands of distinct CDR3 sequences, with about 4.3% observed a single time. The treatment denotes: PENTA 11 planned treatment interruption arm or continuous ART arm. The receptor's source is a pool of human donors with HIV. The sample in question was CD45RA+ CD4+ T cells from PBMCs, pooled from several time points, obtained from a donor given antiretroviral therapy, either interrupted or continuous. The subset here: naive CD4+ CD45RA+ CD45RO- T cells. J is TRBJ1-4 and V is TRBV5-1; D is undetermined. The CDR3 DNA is TGCGCCAGCAGCTTTGGAGGGAATGAAAAACTGTTTTTT. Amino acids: CASSFGGNEKLFF.